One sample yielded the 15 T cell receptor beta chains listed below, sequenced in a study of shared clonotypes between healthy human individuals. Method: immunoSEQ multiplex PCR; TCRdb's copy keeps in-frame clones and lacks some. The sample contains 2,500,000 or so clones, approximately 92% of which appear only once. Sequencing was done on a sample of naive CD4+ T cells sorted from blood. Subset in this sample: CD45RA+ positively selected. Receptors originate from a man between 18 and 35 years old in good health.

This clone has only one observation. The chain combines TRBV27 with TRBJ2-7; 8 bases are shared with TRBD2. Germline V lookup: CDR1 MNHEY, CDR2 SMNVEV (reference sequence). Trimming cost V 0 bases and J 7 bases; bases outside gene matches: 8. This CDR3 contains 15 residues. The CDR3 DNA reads TGTGCCAGCAGTTTATCCGCCGGGGGGGCCGGTGAGCAGTACTTC. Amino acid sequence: CASSLSAGGAGEQYF.

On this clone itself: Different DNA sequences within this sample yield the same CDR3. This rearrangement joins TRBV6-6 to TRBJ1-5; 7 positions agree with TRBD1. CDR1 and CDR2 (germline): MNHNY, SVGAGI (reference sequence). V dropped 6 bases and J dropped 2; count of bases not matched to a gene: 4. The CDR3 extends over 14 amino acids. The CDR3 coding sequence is TGTGCCAGCAGCCCAGGGGGGGGCAATCAGCCCCAGCATTTT. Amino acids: CASSPGGGNQPQHF.

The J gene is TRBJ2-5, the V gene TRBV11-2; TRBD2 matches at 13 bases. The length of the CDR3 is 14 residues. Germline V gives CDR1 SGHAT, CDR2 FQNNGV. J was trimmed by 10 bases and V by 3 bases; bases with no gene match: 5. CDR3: CASSLGTSGVIQYF. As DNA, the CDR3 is TGTGCCAGCAGCTTGGGGACTAGCGGGGTGATCCAGTACTTC. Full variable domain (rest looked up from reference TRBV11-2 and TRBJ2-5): EAGVAQSPRYKIIEKRQSVAFWCNPISGHATLYWYQQILGQGPKLLIQFQNNGVVDDSQLPKDRFSAERLKGVDSTLKIQPAKLEDSAVYLCASSLGTSGVIQYFGPGTRLLVL.

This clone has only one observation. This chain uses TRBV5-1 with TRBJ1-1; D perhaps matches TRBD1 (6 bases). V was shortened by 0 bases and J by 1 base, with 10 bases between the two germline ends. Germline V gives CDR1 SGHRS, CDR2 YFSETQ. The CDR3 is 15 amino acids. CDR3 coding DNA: TGCGCCAGCAGCTTGGAACCGGGACAGAACACTGAAGCTTTCTTT. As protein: CASSLEPGQNTEAFF.

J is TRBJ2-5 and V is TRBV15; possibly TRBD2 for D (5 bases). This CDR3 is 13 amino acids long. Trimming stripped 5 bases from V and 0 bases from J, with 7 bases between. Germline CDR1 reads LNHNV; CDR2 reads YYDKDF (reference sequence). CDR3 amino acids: CATSPGYQETQYF. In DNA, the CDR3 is TGTGCCACCAGCCCGGGGTACCAAGAGACCCAGTACTTC.

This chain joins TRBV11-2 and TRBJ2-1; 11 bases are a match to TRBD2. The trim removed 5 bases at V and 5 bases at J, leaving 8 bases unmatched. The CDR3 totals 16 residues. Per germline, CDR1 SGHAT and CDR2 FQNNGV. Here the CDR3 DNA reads TGTGCCAGCAGCCCCCTGACTAGCGGGACCCACAATGAGCAGTTCTTC. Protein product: CASSPLTSGTHNEQFF.

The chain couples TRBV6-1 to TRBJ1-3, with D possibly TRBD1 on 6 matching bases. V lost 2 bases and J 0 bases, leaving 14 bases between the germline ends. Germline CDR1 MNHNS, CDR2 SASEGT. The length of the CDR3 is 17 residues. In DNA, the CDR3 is TGTGCCAGCAGTGAAATGCGCCCAGGGGCCTCTGGAAACACCATATATTTT. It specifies CASSEMRPGASGNTIYF.

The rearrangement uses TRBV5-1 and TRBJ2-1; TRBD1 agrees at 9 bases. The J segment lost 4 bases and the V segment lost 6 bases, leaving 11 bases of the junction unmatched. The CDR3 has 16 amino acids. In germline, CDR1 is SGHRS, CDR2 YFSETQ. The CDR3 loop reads CASTAAGTGSYNEQFF. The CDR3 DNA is TGCGCCAGCACTGCGGCCGGGACAGGGTCTTACAATGAGCAGTTCTTC. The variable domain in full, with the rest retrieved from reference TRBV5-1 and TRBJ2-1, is KAGVTQTPRYLIKTRGQQVTLSCSPISGHRSVSWYQQTPGQGLQFLFEYFSETQRNKGNFPGRFSGRQFSNSRSEMNVSTLELGDSALYLCASTAAGTGSYNEQFFGPGTRLTVL.

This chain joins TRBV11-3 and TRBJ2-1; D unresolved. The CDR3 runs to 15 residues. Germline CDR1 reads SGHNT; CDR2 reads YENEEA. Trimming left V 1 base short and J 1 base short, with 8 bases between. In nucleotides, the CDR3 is TGTGCCAGCAGCTTAGGATTACAATCCTACAATGAGCAGTTCTTC. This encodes CASSLGLQSYNEQFF.

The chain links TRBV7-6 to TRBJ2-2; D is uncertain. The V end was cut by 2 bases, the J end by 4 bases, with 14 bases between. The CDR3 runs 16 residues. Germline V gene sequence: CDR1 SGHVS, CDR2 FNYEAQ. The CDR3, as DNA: TGTGCCAGCAGCTTAATATCGCTAGAGTCCACCGGGGAGCTGTTTTTT. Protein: CASSLISLESTGELFF.

In nucleotides, the CDR3 is TGTGCCTGGAGTTGGACAGGGAACTGGCTGGCCAAAAACATTCAGTACTTC. Translated: CAWSWTGNWLAKNIQYF. The chain recombines TRBV30 with TRBJ2-4; 8 bases match TRBD1. The ends lost 2 bases at V and 1 base at J; junction bases unmatched: 10. The V gene's germline CDR1 is GTSNPN and CDR2 SVGIG (reference sequence). The CDR3 spans 17 residues.

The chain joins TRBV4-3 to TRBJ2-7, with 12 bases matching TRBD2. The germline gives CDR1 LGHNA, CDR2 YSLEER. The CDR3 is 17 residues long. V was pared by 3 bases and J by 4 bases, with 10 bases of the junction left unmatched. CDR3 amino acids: CASSHVLTSGRVYEQYF. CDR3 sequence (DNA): TGCGCCAGCAGCCACGTCCTGACTAGCGGGAGAGTTTACGAGCAGTACTTC.

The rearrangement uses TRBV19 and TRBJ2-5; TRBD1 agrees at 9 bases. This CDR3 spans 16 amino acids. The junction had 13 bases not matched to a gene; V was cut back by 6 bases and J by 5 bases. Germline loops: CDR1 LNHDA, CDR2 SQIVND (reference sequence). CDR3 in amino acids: CASSTSQGARWETQYF. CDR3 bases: TGTGCCAGTAGCACCTCACAGGGGGCGCGTTGGGAGACCCAGTACTTC.

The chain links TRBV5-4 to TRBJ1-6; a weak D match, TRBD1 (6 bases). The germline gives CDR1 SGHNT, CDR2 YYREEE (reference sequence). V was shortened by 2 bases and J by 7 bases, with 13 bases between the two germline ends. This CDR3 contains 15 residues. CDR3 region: CASSLEDRGNSPLHF. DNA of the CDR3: TGTGCCAGCAGCTTAGAGGACAGAGGGAATTCACCCCTCCACTTT.

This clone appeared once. This CDR3 reads CASSELGMDAYNEQFF. The CDR3 nucleotides read TGTGCCAGCAGTGAATTGGGGATGGACGCCTACAATGAGCAGTTCTTC. The chain employs TRBV25-1 and TRBJ2-1, with unresolved D. CDR3 size: 16 residues. Germline values: CDR1 MGHDK, CDR2 SYGVNS. V was clipped by 1 base and J by 2 bases, with 12 bases between them.